This TCR beta chain was observed in a study of PD-1 blockade in classical Hodgkin lymphoma. Every patient relapsed after autologous stem cell transplantation, and brentuximab vedotin exposure varied. The CDR3 has 15 amino acids. Germline assignment: CDR1 MNHNS and CDR2 SASEGT. V was pared by 5 bases and J by 6 bases, with 6 bases of the junction left unmatched. The protocol was immunoSEQ multiplex PCR, while the TCRdb copy is restricted to in-frame clones and leaves out a portion. This table holds some 25,000 clones, 60% to 80% found once. The source is a human donor with classical Hodgkin lymphoma. Material: peripheral blood mononuclear cells (PBMCs), obtained at baseline. This sequence joins TRBV6-1 and TRBJ2-3, with 12 bases matching TRBD2. CDR3 DNA: TGTGCCAGCAGTCTTACTAGCGGGGGGACCGATACGCAGTATTTT. It codes for CASSLTSGGTDTQYF.